This is a list of T cell receptor beta chains from one sample in a study of T-cell memory formation after mild COVID-19. TCRdb itself ran the 5' RACE reads through MiXCR, one entry per CDR3 protein. The sample lists some 200,000 distinct CDR3 sequences, about 21% occurring once. The sequenced sample was PBMCs or a T cell subset sorted from them (not recorded which). Receptors were obtained from an adult woman who had mild COVID-19 (a few samples of this study predate the infection). Cell type and time point are not known. The CDR3 runs from the conserved cysteine through the conserved F or W. The D gene is left open where the match is weak. Only some rows state a clone size, as once, few, many or a class for expanded clones.

J: TRBJ1-3; D: -; V: TRBV12-3/TRBV12-4; size: few; CDR3: CASSTGVSGNTIYF; DNA: TGTGCCAGCTCTACGGGGGTCTCTGGAAACACCATATATTTT
J: TRBJ2-5; D: -; V: TRBV5-1; size: few; CDR3: CASSLGWGEETQYF; DNA: TGCGCCAGCAGCCTAGGATGGGGGGAAGAGACCCAGTACTTC
J: TRBJ2-1; D: -; V: TRBV5-1; size: few; CDR3: CASSFDSNEQFF; DNA: TGCGCCAGCAGCTTCGACAGCAATGAGCAGTTCTTC
J: TRBJ2-1; D: -; V: TRBV4-2; size: -; CDR3: CASAGLWGYNEQFF; DNA: TGTGCCTCAGCAGGGTTGTGGGGGTACAATGAGCAGTTCTTC
J: TRBJ1-4; D: -; V: TRBV5-1; size: -; CDR3: CASSLWPTSAPRSDEKLFF; DNA: TGCGCCAGCAGCTTGTGGCCGACCTCGGCGCCTCGTTCGGATGAAAAACTGTTTTTT
J: TRBJ1-2; D: -; V: TRBV6-1; size: -; CDR3: CASSELVGGYTF; DNA: TGTGCCAGCAGTGAGCTTGTCGGGGGCTACACCTTC
J: TRBJ1-3; D: -; V: TRBV3-1; size: few; CDR3: CASSQAETGNTIYF; DNA: TGTGCCAGCAGCCAAGCAGAAACTGGGAACACCATATATTTT
J: TRBJ1-5; D: -; V: TRBV6-2/TRBV6-3; size: few; CDR3: CASSHGTSNQPQHF; DNA: TGTGCCAGCAGCCACGGGACTTCCAATCAGCCCCAGCATTTT
J: TRBJ2-7; D: -; V: TRBV21-1; size: few; CDR3: CASSKEAGGAYEQYF; DNA: TGTGCCAGCAGCAAAGAGGCAGGGGGTGCCTACGAGCAGTACTTC
J: TRBJ2-5; D: TRBD1; V: TRBV9; size: -; CDR3: CASSKSRGLRETQYF; DNA: TGTGCCAGCAGTAAGAGCAGGGGGTTGCGAGAGACCCAGTACTTC
J: TRBJ1-1; D: -; V: TRBV9; size: -; CDR3: CASSVRDGTEAFF; DNA: TGTGCCAGCAGCGTAAGGGACGGCACTGAAGCTTTCTTT
J: TRBJ2-1; D: TRBD2; V: TRBV20-1; size: -; CDR3: CSARDRTSGSLSEQFF; DNA: TGCAGTGCTAGGGATAGGACTAGCGGGAGTTTGAGTGAGCAGTTCTTC
J: TRBJ2-7; D: TRBD2; V: TRBV2; size: -; CDR3: CASLAESSYEQYF; DNA: TGTGCCAGCCTAGCGGAAAGCTCCTACGAGCAGTACTTC
J: TRBJ1-1; D: -; V: TRBV4-2; size: -; CDR3: CASSLTGTTEAFF; DNA: TGTGCCAGCAGCCTCACGGGGACAACTGAAGCTTTCTTT
J: TRBJ2-2; D: TRBD2; V: TRBV11-3; size: -; CDR3: CASSFWTSGSIGELFF; DNA: TGTGCCAGCAGCTTTTGGACTAGCGGGAGTATAGGGGAGCTGTTTTTT
J: TRBJ2-1; D: TRBD2; V: TRBV3-1; size: -; CDR3: CASSPADRGGYEQFF; DNA: TGTGCCAGCAGCCCTGCCGACCGGGGGGGCTATGAGCAGTTCTTC
J: TRBJ2-7; D: -; V: TRBV25-1; size: many; CDR3: CASRGYEQYF; DNA: TGTGCCAGCAGGGGTTACGAGCAGTACTTC
J: TRBJ2-7; D: -; V: TRBV4-3; size: many; CDR3: CASSQGEATYEQYF; DNA: TGCGCCAGCAGCCAAGGGGAAGCGACCTACGAGCAGTACTTC
J: TRBJ2-2; D: TRBD2; V: TRBV4-3; size: -; CDR3: CASSQDPLAGAVTGELFF; DNA: TGCGCCAGCAGCCAGGATCCCTTAGCGGGAGCGGTCACCGGGGAGCTGTTTTTT
J: TRBJ2-7; D: TRBD2; V: TRBV7-3; size: -; CDR3: CASSLRPAGALDYEQYF; DNA: TGTGCCAGCAGCTTACGGCCAGCGGGGGCCTTAGACTACGAGCAGTACTTC
J: TRBJ2-1; D: -; V: TRBV6-4; size: few; CDR3: CASSDTSNNEQFF; DNA: TGTGCCAGCAGTGACACTAGCAACAATGAGCAGTTCTTC
J: TRBJ1-2; D: -; V: TRBV13; size: -; CDR3: CATGQTYGYTF; DNA: TGTGCCACCGGACAAACCTATGGCTACACCTTC
J: TRBJ2-1; D: TRBD2; V: TRBV7-9; size: -; CDR3: CASDRTSAYSEQFF; DNA: TGTGCCAGCGACCGGACTAGCGCGTACAGTGAGCAGTTCTTC
J: TRBJ2-1; D: -; V: TRBV24-1; size: few; CDR3: CATRQSEYNEQFF; DNA: TGTGCCACCAGACAGTCCGAGTACAATGAGCAGTTCTTC
J: TRBJ2-5; D: TRBD2; V: TRBV7-3; size: few; CDR3: CASSLGSSGRQETQYF; DNA: TGTGCCAGCAGCTTAGGATCTAGCGGGAGACAGGAGACCCAGTACTTC
J: TRBJ2-7; D: -; V: TRBV30; size: -; CDR3: CAWSPGIGYEQYF; DNA: TGTGCCTGGAGTCCCGGGATTGGTTACGAGCAGTACTTC
J: TRBJ1-2; D: -; V: TRBV9; size: -; CDR3: CASSDPLQGANGYTF; DNA: TGTGCCAGCAGCGACCCGCTCCAAGGGGCTAATGGCTACACCTTC
J: TRBJ2-6; D: -; V: TRBV24-1; size: -; CDR3: CATSGTAGANVLTF; DNA: TGTGCCACCAGTGGGACAGCTGGGGCCAACGTCCTGACTTTC
J: TRBJ1-3; D: -; V: TRBV29-1; size: -; CDR3: CSVDDSGNTIYF; DNA: TGCAGCGTCGACGATTCTGGAAACACCATATATTTT
J: TRBJ2-2; D: -; V: TRBV9; size: -; CDR3: CASSPWISNTGELFF; DNA: TGTGCCAGCAGCCCTTGGATTTCTAACACCGGGGAGCTGTTTTTT
J: TRBJ2-1; D: -; V: TRBV5-1; size: -; CDR3: CASSVRGAYNEQFF; DNA: TGCGCCAGCAGCGTACGGGGGGCTTACAATGAGCAGTTCTTC
J: TRBJ1-1; D: TRBD1; V: TRBV10-3; size: -; CDR3: CAISGGQGNTEAFF; DNA: TGTGCCATCAGTGGAGGACAGGGGAACACTGAAGCTTTCTTT
J: TRBJ1-2; D: -; V: TRBV29-1; size: few; CDR3: CSVDDESRAGVYGYTF; DNA: TGCAGCGTTGATGATGAGAGTAGGGCTGGGGTATATGGCTACACCTTC
J: TRBJ2-3; D: TRBD1; V: TRBV20-1; size: few; CDR3: CSARNRDRTTDTQYF; DNA: TGCAGTGCCAGGAACCGGGACAGAACAACAGATACGCAGTATTTT
J: TRBJ2-7; D: -; V: TRBV4-1; size: few; CDR3: CASSQTMGTRYEQYF; DNA: TGCGCCAGCAGCCAAACGATGGGTACCCGGTACGAGCAGTACTTC
J: TRBJ2-7; D: -; V: TRBV4-2; size: -; CDR3: CASSQEGFSARASGEQYF; DNA: TGTGCCAGCAGCCAAGAGGGTTTTTCGGCGCGGGCGTCCGGCGAGCAGTACTTC
J: TRBJ1-1; D: TRBD1; V: TRBV4-2; size: few; CDR3: CASSQTGGGNTEAFF; DNA: TGTGCCAGCAGCCAAACAGGGGGCGGGAACACTGAAGCTTTCTTT
J: TRBJ2-2; D: -; V: TRBV4-1; size: few; CDR3: CASSQVRNTGELFF; DNA: TGCGCCAGCAGCCAAGTGAGGAACACCGGGGAGCTGTTTTTT
J: TRBJ1-5; D: -; V: TRBV12-3/TRBV12-4; size: few; CDR3: CADGTDSNQPQHF; DNA: TGTGCAGACGGTACAGATAGCAATCAGCCCCAGCATTTT
J: TRBJ2-3; D: -; V: TRBV12-3/TRBV12-4; size: -; CDR3: CASIPRDLLSDTQYF; DNA: TGTGCCAGCATTCCCCGGGACTTACTTTCAGATACGCAGTATTTT
J: TRBJ2-7; D: -; V: TRBV5-1; size: few; CDR3: CASSLGQIWYF; DNA: TGCGCCAGCAGCTTGGGACAGATTTGGTACTTC
J: TRBJ2-1; D: TRBD2; V: TRBV4-2; size: few; CDR3: CASSHVGLGDGEQFF; DNA: TGTGCCAGCAGCCATGTGGGACTAGGGGACGGTGAGCAGTTCTTC
J: TRBJ2-7; D: TRBD1; V: TRBV3-1; size: -; CDR3: CASSPFWDRVYEQYF; DNA: TGTGCCAGCAGCCCCTTCTGGGACAGGGTCTACGAGCAGTACTTC
J: TRBJ1-5; D: -; V: TRBV7-6; size: few; CDR3: CASSLSPAGLNQPQHF; DNA: TGTGCCAGCAGCTTAAGTCCGGCAGGGCTCAATCAGCCCCAGCATTTT
J: TRBJ2-5; D: TRBD1; V: TRBV27; size: -; CDR3: CASSLRTGMQETQYF; DNA: TGTGCCAGCAGTCTTCGGACAGGGATGCAAGAGACCCAGTACTTC
J: TRBJ2-7; D: -; V: TRBV20-1; size: -; CDR3: CSARDFSAGATYEQYF; DNA: TGCAGTGCTAGAGATTTCTCGGCGGGGGCTACCTACGAGCAGTACTTC
J: TRBJ2-2; D: -; V: TRBV27; size: -; CDR3: CASSLYRNTGELFF; DNA: TGTGCCAGCAGTTTATACAGGAACACCGGGGAGCTGTTTTTT
J: TRBJ2-1; D: -; V: TRBV12-5; size: -; CDR3: CASGLGSMIEQFF; DNA: TGTGCTAGTGGTTTGGGATCGATGATTGAGCAGTTCTTC
J: TRBJ2-5; D: -; V: TRBV4-3; size: -; CDR3: CASSQGAGTEETQYF; DNA: TGCGCCAGCAGCCAAGGAGCAGGTACCGAAGAGACCCAGTACTTC
J: TRBJ2-7; D: TRBD1; V: TRBV20-1; size: few; CDR3: CSASPRDRIYEQYF; DNA: TGCAGTGCTAGCCCCCGGGACAGGATCTACGAGCAGTACTTC
J: TRBJ1-2; D: -; V: TRBV29-1; size: once; CDR3: CSVDGFPYGYTF; DNA: TGCAGCGTCGACGGATTCCCCTATGGCTACACCTTC
J: TRBJ2-1; D: TRBD2; V: TRBV9; size: few; CDR3: CASSVSGTSLNEQFF; DNA: TGTGCCAGCAGCGTATCTGGGACTAGCCTCAATGAGCAGTTCTTC